This is a list of T cell receptor beta chains from one sample in a study of blood T cell repertoires in COVID-19. The table came from immunoSEQ multiplex PCR; TCRdb's copy has only in-frame clones and leaves some out. This table holds about 230,000 clones, roughly 85% found once. The sample was peripheral blood. These receptors were taken from a man aged 45-65 years with COVID-19, enrolled during active disease. The CDR3 runs from the conserved cysteine through the conserved F or W. The D gene is left open where the match is weak. Not all rows give a size; the values are once, few, many and, for expanded clones, a class.

few,-,TRBV9,CASSVYGAGEKLFF
once,TRBD1,TRBV28,CASSLRQGAEEQYF
-,TRBD1,TRBV7-9,CASSSPPGQSTGAQYF
-,TRBD1,TRBV6-2/TRBV6-3,CASSSGQGDTGELFF
-,-,TRBV12-1,CASSFVTGGHLHF
-,-,TRBV3-1/TRBV3-2,CASSQPSGHRSYEQYF
-,-,TRBV24-1,CATSDSRGYNQPQHF
-,TRBD2,TRBV6-6,CASSSSGGAGDTQYF
-,-,TRBV3-1/TRBV3-2,CASSSRDKGNTIYF
few,-,TRBV10-2,CASRIRGTDTQYF
-,TRBD2,TRBV24-1,CATSASGGMYEQFF
-,TRBD2,TRBV24-1,CATSDLPGLAGLDTQYF
once,-,TRBV7-3,CASSSTASTDTQYF
-,TRBD1,TRBV29-1,CSVPGTGNGYEQYF
-,-,TRBV25-1,CASSEFRMDTQYF
-,-,TRBV18,CASSATGRDQPQHF
few,-,TRBV4-3,CASSHSGMKNEQYF
few,-,TRBV5-1,CASSLDTGQNQPQHF
-,TRBD1,TRBV4-2,CASSQDQGAANTGELFF
-,TRBD2,TRBV6-5,CASLGLAGGPNEQYF
-,-,TRBV7-2,CASSPGGSSYEQYF
-,-,TRBV29-1,CSVGQGIRNEQFF
-,-,TRBV2,CASNSGSSYEQYF
-,-,TRBV3-1/TRBV3-2,CASSHPFSQETQYF
-,-,TRBV18,CASSPVSPGGFTYNEQFF
-,TRBD1,TRBV6-6,CASRPGTGGNEQYF
-,TRBD1,TRBV19,CASSTDRAYGYTF
-,-,TRBV6-5,CASSPSVGPRNF
-,TRBD1,TRBV5-1,CASSPGTGNTEAFF
-,-,TRBV25-1,CASRSPVGAEQFF
-,-,TRBV29-1,CSVVAGNKQYF
-,TRBD1,TRBV5-4,CASSSTGGVSQETQYF
-,TRBD1,TRBV27,CASRSSRDRVTGELFF
-,-,TRBV11-3,CASSPGPSTDTQYF
-,TRBD1,TRBV7-2,CASNPTQGAGGYTF
-,TRBD1,TRBV4-2,CASSQFMMDRARSPLHF
-,-,TRBV28,CASSRAGETEAFF
once,TRBD1,TRBV11-3,CASSLGTGVGETQYF
-,-,TRBV19,CASSTSYGQNHQPQHF
-,-,TRBV14,CASSQDKRGVKLFF
-,TRBD1,TRBV7-3,CASSPDREATGELFF
few,-,TRBV14,CASGLTGSGTGELFF
once,-,TRBV7-9,CASTPGQGLKAYNEQFF
once,TRBD1,TRBV5-1,CASSRTTGTGTEAFF
-,-,TRBV6-5,CASSYRQGLHSPLHF
-,-,TRBV7-9,CASSLGTASSYNEQFF
-,-,TRBV28,CASTSSGPALGGGYTF
-,TRBD1,TRBV11-2,CASSLTGGTGELFF
-,-,TRBV6-6,CASRPTGPNQPQHF
-,TRBD2,TRBV2,CASRRTSWYEQYF
-,TRBD1,TRBV18,CASSPPRGTGGSGELFF
-,TRBD1,TRBV11-2,CASSFTGGGETQYF
few,TRBD1,TRBV6-5,CASYQTGTDEQYF
-,-,TRBV28,CASSSQGEKAEAFF
-,TRBD2,TRBV28,CASHSGGGTPDTQYF
few,TRBD1,TRBV4-2,CASSQPGQDWNEKLFF
-,-,TRBV12-3/TRBV12-4,CASRLSGNTIYF